These T cell receptor beta chains were read from a single sample in a study of blood T cell repertoires in COVID-19. Only in-frame clones appear in the TCRdb table, and some are missing; sequencing was by immunoSEQ multiplex PCR. The sample records approximately 97,000 clones, over 75% being singletons. Sequencing was performed on peripheral blood. The receptors shown here come from a human donor in a cohort sampled during active COVID-19. Each CDR3 is given without its conserved first and last residue. The listing skips clone size in some rows; elsewhere it reads once, few, many or a size class.

CDR3aa: ASSLRSFNQPQH
j_gene: TRBJ1-5
abundance: .
v_gene: TRBV7-2

CDR3aa: ASSRTENYGYT
j_gene: TRBJ1-2
abundance: .
v_gene: TRBV6-5

CDR3aa: ASSSGLAANYEQY
j_gene: TRBJ2-7
abundance: .
v_gene: TRBV11-2

CDR3aa: ASSFGLAGVGGADTQY
j_gene: TRBJ2-3
abundance: .
v_gene: TRBV7-9

CDR3aa: ASSHQRDKAWTNEKLF
j_gene: TRBJ1-4
abundance: once
v_gene: TRBV5-6

CDR3aa: ASGDWTSGSADTQY
j_gene: TRBJ2-3
abundance: .
v_gene: TRBV11-2

CDR3aa: ASSPVWSREQF
j_gene: TRBJ2-1
abundance: .
v_gene: TRBV12-3/TRBV12-4

CDR3aa: ASSPRGTSDTQY
j_gene: TRBJ2-3
abundance: .
v_gene: TRBV9

CDR3aa: ASSEPGTSGSGYNEQF
j_gene: TRBJ2-1
abundance: .
v_gene: TRBV10-2

CDR3aa: ASSARDRGMFKNQPQH
j_gene: TRBJ1-5
abundance: .
v_gene: TRBV9

CDR3aa: ASSQPQGSTSYGYT
j_gene: TRBJ1-2
abundance: .
v_gene: TRBV4-2

CDR3aa: ASSIAYEQY
j_gene: TRBJ2-7
abundance: .
v_gene: TRBV6-2/TRBV6-3

CDR3aa: ASSAQAQNYGYT
j_gene: TRBJ1-2
abundance: .
v_gene: TRBV19

CDR3aa: ASSLDRTGANVLT
j_gene: TRBJ2-6
abundance: .
v_gene: TRBV11-2

CDR3aa: ASSPTAGWGEKLF
j_gene: TRBJ1-4
abundance: once
v_gene: TRBV18

CDR3aa: ASSSNYEQY
j_gene: TRBJ2-7
abundance: .
v_gene: TRBV11-1

CDR3aa: ASSPGHGGQETQY
j_gene: TRBJ2-5
abundance: .
v_gene: TRBV28

CDR3aa: ASSNDSGQGNGTDTQY
j_gene: TRBJ2-3
abundance: .
v_gene: TRBV21-1

CDR3aa: ASSFDRGIQETQY
j_gene: TRBJ2-5
abundance: .
v_gene: TRBV7-2

CDR3aa: ASSQARGYGYT
j_gene: TRBJ1-2
abundance: .
v_gene: TRBV3-1/TRBV3-2

CDR3aa: ASSHRDRGYEQY
j_gene: TRBJ2-7
abundance: .
v_gene: TRBV7-9

CDR3aa: ASSSAGQGRETQY
j_gene: TRBJ2-5
abundance: .
v_gene: TRBV5-1

CDR3aa: ASSFSLSGGSTDTQY
j_gene: TRBJ2-3
abundance: .
v_gene: TRBV28

CDR3aa: ASRQRLQGARYGYT
j_gene: TRBJ1-2
abundance: .
v_gene: TRBV6-4

CDR3aa: ASEGDVYEQY
j_gene: TRBJ2-7
abundance: few
v_gene: TRBV7-9

CDR3aa: ASSLDLQETQY
j_gene: TRBJ2-5
abundance: .
v_gene: TRBV5-1

CDR3aa: ASSLGWTSGQETQY
j_gene: TRBJ2-5
abundance: .
v_gene: TRBV28

CDR3aa: ASRDSPQETQY
j_gene: TRBJ2-5
abundance: .
v_gene: TRBV10-3

CDR3aa: ASSPTTSGSSWGYNEQF
j_gene: TRBJ2-1
abundance: .
v_gene: TRBV27

CDR3aa: ASSVSGTGNPANEKLF
j_gene: TRBJ1-4
abundance: .
v_gene: TRBV9

CDR3aa: ASSSGVSGRTDTQY
j_gene: TRBJ2-3
abundance: .
v_gene: TRBV11-1

CDR3aa: ASSQAITGGVTEAF
j_gene: TRBJ1-1
abundance: once
v_gene: TRBV4-3

CDR3aa: ASSPRYSGANVLT
j_gene: TRBJ2-6
abundance: .
v_gene: TRBV6-5

CDR3aa: ASETTSFTDTQY
j_gene: TRBJ2-3
abundance: .
v_gene: TRBV19

CDR3aa: ASSFVQVTGELF
j_gene: TRBJ2-2
abundance: few
v_gene: TRBV7-2

CDR3aa: ASSLFSGRGTDTQY
j_gene: TRBJ2-3
abundance: .
v_gene: TRBV27

CDR3aa: ASSPTGGIGHYGYT
j_gene: TRBJ1-2
abundance: .
v_gene: TRBV27

CDR3aa: ASTVEATDTQY
j_gene: TRBJ2-3
abundance: .
v_gene: TRBV5-1

CDR3aa: ASSFNGQVEYEQY
j_gene: TRBJ2-7
abundance: once
v_gene: TRBV7-2

CDR3aa: ASSSPLAVRIRTDTQY
j_gene: TRBJ2-3
abundance: .
v_gene: TRBV7-7

CDR3aa: ASSRGGDRGLAEQY
j_gene: TRBJ2-7
abundance: .
v_gene: TRBV27